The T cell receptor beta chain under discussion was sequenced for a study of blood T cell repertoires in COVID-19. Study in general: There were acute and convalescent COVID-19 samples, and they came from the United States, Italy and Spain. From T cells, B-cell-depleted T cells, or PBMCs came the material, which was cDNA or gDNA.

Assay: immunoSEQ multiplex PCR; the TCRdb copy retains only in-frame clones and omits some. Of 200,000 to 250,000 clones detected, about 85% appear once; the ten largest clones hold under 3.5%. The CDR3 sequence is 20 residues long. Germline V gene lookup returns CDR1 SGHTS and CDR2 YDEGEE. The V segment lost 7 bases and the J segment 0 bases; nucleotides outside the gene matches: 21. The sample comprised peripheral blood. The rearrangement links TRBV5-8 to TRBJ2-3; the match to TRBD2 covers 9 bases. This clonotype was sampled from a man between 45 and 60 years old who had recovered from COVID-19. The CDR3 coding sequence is TGTGCCAGCCCTTCAGGCGGTATCAGCGGGGGGATCCGGAGCACAGATACGCAGTATTTT. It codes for CASPSGGISGGIRSTDTQYF.